The present TCR beta chain was sequenced within a study of neurological immune-mediated disorders. This clonotype was detected many times. What it binds is unknown. A single record per CDR3 protein comes from TCRdb applying MiXCR to the 5' RACE reads. The sample includes about 40,000 distinct CDR3 sequences, 2.5% seen only once; the top ten take less than 2.5%. Study-wide results and limits: A possible signature appeared as one related-CDR3 cluster, in which phylogenetic grouping placed the repertoires of 18 of 34 multiple sclerosis patients. Subjects shared no identical expanded-clone CDR3 amino acid sequences, suggesting private TCR-beta repertoires in all groups.

The CDR3 covers 15 residues. In germline, CDR1 is KGHSH, CDR2 LQKENI. V was pared by 3 bases and J by 1 base, with 12 bases between. This chain joins TRBV18 and TRBJ1-1; D is unclear. The clonotype was recovered from a man aged 50 to 59 with multiple sclerosis. The specimen was PBMCs. In DNA form, the CDR3 reads TGTGCCAGCTCACCCAACCTTATGTCGAACACTGAAGCTTTCTTT. Translation gives CASSPNLMSNTEAFF.